These 30 T cell receptor beta chains originate from one sample sequenced in a study of T cells in Graves' hyperthyroidism and ophthalmopathy. Amplified regions were TCR beta CDR3 sequences from RNA transcripts. During a first-round RT-PCR of the TCR CDR3, the HTBI primer set was used. Each CDR3 protein is one row after TCRdb ran MiXCR on the multiplex PCR reads. The sample has 750,000 to 950,000 distinct CDR3 sequences; 38% are singletons. The source material was blood. Every receptor here comes from a man aged 18 to 29 with Graves' hyperthyroidism.

This clonotype has more than one count but fewer than ten. One junction end does not reproduce the germline sequence, and a read error may be involved. The chain links TRBV19 to TRBJ1-5; 7 bases are shared with TRBD1. The V gene's germline CDR1 is LNHDA and CDR2 SQIVND (reference sequence). The CDR3 runs to 15 residues. Here the CDR3 reads CASRIDREIDQPQHF. The CDR3 DNA reads as TGTGCCAGTAGGATAGACAGGGAGATTGATCAGCCCCAGCATTTT.

This clonotype was counted only a few times. The rearrangement uses TRBV10-2 and TRBJ2-5; D ambiguous. The CDR3 loop spans 14 amino acids. Deletions cut 2 bases from V and 1 base from J, with 8 bases between. Germline CDR1 reads WSHSY; CDR2 reads SAAADI. The CDR3 DNA is TGCGCCAGCAGTGAGGTGGCTACCCAAGAGACCCAGTACTTC. Translated: CASSEVATQETQYF.

The gene calls are TRBV7-2 and TRBJ2-7; 8 bases are shared with TRBD1. The germline V gene has CDR1 SGHTA and CDR2 FQGNSA. V lost 6 bases to trimming and J lost 7 bases; unmatched junction nucleotides: 5. This CDR3 is built from 12 residues. The CDR3 DNA reads as TGTGCCAGCAGTTCCTGGACAGGGGAGCAGTACTTC. Its translation: CASSSWTGEQYF.

The chain joins TRBV19 to TRBJ1-2, with unresolved D. V lost 2 bases to trimming and J lost 3 bases, with 19 bases between them. The CDR3 totals 17 residues. CDR1 is LNHDA, CDR2 SQIVND, per germline (reference sequence). CDR3 DNA: TGTGCCAGTAGTATACTAATCTGGCCTGACCCAGACTATGGCTACACCTTC. It codes for CASSILIWPDPDYGYTF.

This clonotype was seen many times. The chain joins TRBV15 to TRBJ2-7; possible D gene TRBD2, 6 bases. This CDR3 contains 14 residues. Germline CDR1 reads LNHNV; CDR2 reads YYDKDF (reference sequence). Between the trimmed V and J ends, which lost 5 bases and 3 bases, there was a span of 14 bases. CDR3 DNA: TGTGCCACCAGCGACTACAAGGAGGGCTACGAGCAGTACTTC. This codes for CATSDYKEGYEQYF.

This clonotype was counted between two and nine times. The rearrangement links TRBV29-1 to TRBJ2-7; the match to TRBD1 covers 7 bases. V lost 3 bases to trimming and J lost 4 bases; unmatched junction nucleotides: 12. Germline V lookup: CDR1 SQVTM, CDR2 ANQGSEA. This CDR3 contains 15 residues. The CDR3, as DNA: TGCAGCGTTGAGCTAGACAGGGCCCCAGAGTACGAGCAGTACTTC. Its protein is CSVELDRAPEYEQYF.

Details on this clonotype: The conserved phenylalanine or tryptophan is not found at the CDR3 terminus, so this likely reflects a read error. This chain joins TRBV6-1 and TRBJ1-1; 7 positions match TRBD1. Germline V CDR1 and CDR2: MNHNS, SASEGT. This CDR3 is built from 14 residues. V shed 5 bases, J shed 1 base, and the junction held 4 bases outside the gene matches. The DNA for the CDR3 is TGTGCCAGCAGTTGGGACAGATCGAACACTGAAGCTTTCCTT. This encodes CASSWDRSNTEAFL.

This clonotype was seen repeatedly, ten times or more. The rearrangement joins TRBV29-1 to TRBJ2-2; D is unresolved. V gave up 3 bases and J gave up 1 base, with 6 bases separating them. This CDR3 is built from 13 residues. CDR1 is SQVTM and CDR2 is ANQGSEA in the germline V gene. CDR3 nucleotide sequence: TGCAGCGTTGAGAGCCAGAACACCGGGGAGCTGTTTTTT. Translation: CSVESQNTGELFF.

The genes are TRBV2 and TRBJ1-5; TRBD1 matches at 7 bases. V was pared by 6 bases and J by 11 bases, with 16 bases of the junction left unmatched. Germline V CDR1 and CDR2: SNHLY, FYNNEI. The CDR3 runs 15 residues. The CDR3 DNA is TGTGCCAGCAGCGAACAGGGGCAGTGGGGCGGGACCCAGCATTTT. It yields the protein CASSEQGQWGGTQHF.

This clonotype was counted many times. The chain has TRBV4-1 and TRBJ1-5; D might be TRBD1 (5 bases). Trimming stripped 3 bases from V and 5 bases from J, with 8 bases between. CDR1 is MGHRA, CDR2 YSYEKL, per germline. The CDR3 has 13 amino acids. The CDR3 sequence: CASSQFRDQPQHF. CDR3 DNA sequence: TGCGCCAGCAGCCAGTTCAGGGATCAGCCCCAGCATTTT.

CDR3 DNA: TGTGCCAGTAGGGTTAGGGGGCTGATGGACACCGGGGAGCTGTTTTTT. It translates to CASRVRGLMDTGELFF. V is TRBV19 and J is TRBJ2-2; 7 nucleotides agree with TRBD1. Trimming at V came to 6 bases and at J to 3 bases, leaving 10 bases not matched to a gene. Germline V gene data show CDR1 as LNHDA and CDR2 as SQIVND (reference sequence). This CDR3 is 16 amino acids long.

The V call is TRBV25-1, the J call TRBJ2-7, with 10 bases identical to TRBD2. The CDR3 has 15 residues. The V gene end was trimmed by 6 bases and the J gene end by 7 bases; junction bases not matched to a gene: 12. CDR1 MGHDK and CDR2 SYGVNS come from the germline V gene. CDR3: CASSPRLAGVEEQYF. The CDR3 coding sequence is TGTGCCAGCAGCCCTAGGCTAGCGGGAGTGGAAGAGCAGTACTTC.

This clonotype was picked up many times. The CDR3 region has the DNA TGTGCCAGTAGTGAGGGCTCAACTAATGAAAAACTGTTTTTT. Amino acids: CASSEGSTNEKLFF. The chain links TRBV19 to TRBJ1-4, with no clear D. CDR1 is LNHDA and CDR2 is SQIVND in the germline V gene (reference sequence). The CDR3 has 14 residues. The ends were cut back, 5 bases at V and 0 bases at J, with 7 bases in the middle.

This clonotype showed up many times. The gene calls are TRBV4-3 and TRBJ2-7; D gene ambiguous. The CDR3 is 15 amino acids. From germline, CDR1 is LGHNA and CDR2 YSLEER. V lost 1 base and J 1 base, leaving 11 bases between the germline ends. DNA for the CDR3: TGCGCCAGCAGCCAAGGAACCGAGCTTTCCTACGAGCAGTACTTC. Its translation is CASSQGTELSYEQYF.

V is TRBV5-4 and J is TRBJ2-7, with TRBD2 as a possible D gene (5 bases). The ends were cut back, 1 base at V and 0 bases at J, with 11 bases in the middle. The CDR3 extends over 15 amino acids. The V gene's germline CDR1 is SGHNT and CDR2 YYREEE (reference sequence). Here the CDR3 reads CASSLSSGGSYEQYF. For the CDR3, the DNA is TGTGCCAGCAGCTTGTCAAGCGGAGGCTCCTACGAGCAGTACTTC. The variable domain in full, with the rest retrieved from reference TRBV5-4 and TRBJ2-7, is ETGVTQSPTHLIKTRGQQVTLRCSSQSGHNTVSWYQQALGQGPQFIFQYYREEENGRGNFPPRFSGLQFPNYSSELNVNALELDDSALYLCASSLSSGGSYEQYFGPGTRLTVT.

This clonotype was found a few times. The V gene is TRBV7-9, the J gene TRBJ2-2; 8 bases map to TRBD2. Germline CDR1 and CDR2: SEHNR and FQNEAQ (reference sequence). V shed 2 bases and J 3 bases; nucleotides not matched to a gene: 8. CDR3 length equals 17 residues. The CDR3 sequence: CASSLFFGTSDTGELFF. CDR3 sequence (DNA): TGTGCCAGCAGCTTATTTTTCGGGACTAGTGACACCGGGGAGCTGTTTTTT. Full variable domain (missing parts from reference TRBV7-9 and TRBJ2-2): DTGVSQNPRHKITKRGQNVTFRCDPISEHNRLYWYRQTLGQGPEFLTYFQNEAQLEKSRLLSDRFSAERPKGSFSTLEIQRTEQGDSAMYLCASSLFFGTSDTGELFFGEGSRLTVL.

There are many counts of this clonotype. The chain joins TRBV5-5 to TRBJ1-2, with 7 bases aligning to TRBD1. V was pared by 5 bases and J by 6 bases, with 13 bases of the junction left unmatched. The CDR3 covers 15 residues. CDR1 is SGHKS, CDR2 YYEKEE, per germline (reference sequence). This CDR3 reads CASSMQGVGEHGYTF. The CDR3 DNA sequence: TGTGCCAGCAGTATGCAGGGGGTTGGTGAACATGGCTACACCTTC.

The gene calls are TRBV11-1 and TRBJ2-7, with D possibly being TRBD2 (5 bases). Germline CDR1 SGHAT, CDR2 FQDESV (reference sequence). Trimming took 5 bases from V and 5 from J, leaving 22 bases between them. The CDR3 is 16 residues long. The CDR3 DNA sequence: TGTGCCAGCAGCCCCGGAGACTCGAACACCGGGGACGAGCAGTACTTC. This gives the protein CASSPGDSNTGDEQYF.

A few counts support this clonotype. The chain has TRBV6-5 and TRBJ2-5, with a possible D match to TRBD1 (5 bases). The CDR3 sequence is 11 residues long. CDR1 and CDR2 (germline): MNHEY, SVGAGI. V dropped 5 bases and J dropped 8 bases, with 9 bases sitting between them. CDR3 sequence: CASSATGTQYF. The CDR3 nucleotides are TGTGCCAGCAGTGCCACAGGAACCCAGTACTTC.

J is TRBJ1-1 and V is TRBV20-1; D gene ambiguous. Trimming pared 3 bases from V and 7 bases from J, leaving 9 bases between. CDR1 DFQATT and CDR2 SNEGSKA come from the germline V gene (reference sequence). The CDR3 runs 11 residues. The CDR3: CSASSGVEAFF. CDR3 nucleotides: TGCAGTGCTAGCAGCGGGGTTGAAGCTTTCTTT.

This clonotype occurred many times. The CDR3 DNA is TGTGCCAGCAGTCCTCCTCGGACAGGGTTAGGGGAGACCCAGTACTTC. Translation gives CASSPPRTGLGETQYF. This chain joins TRBV25-1 and TRBJ2-5; 8 bases fit TRBD1. CDR3 size: 16 residues. Per germline, CDR1 MGHDK and CDR2 SYGVNS. V was pared by 5 bases and J by 5 bases, with 13 bases of the junction left unmatched. The variable domain in full, with the rest retrieved from reference TRBV25-1 and TRBJ2-5, is EADIYQTPRYLVIGTGKKITLECSQTMGHDKMYWYQQDPGMELHLIHYSYGVNSTEKGDLSSESTVSRIRTEHFPLTLESARPSHTSQYLCASSPPRTGLGETQYFGPGTRLLVL.

This clonotype was seen a handful of times. V usage is TRBV6-6 and J usage is TRBJ1-1, with TRBD1 as a possible D gene (6 bases). The CDR3 length is 14 residues. With 7 bases removed from V and 5 bases from J, the gap between germline ends came to 17 bases. Germline-derived CDR1 and CDR2 are MNHNY and SVGAGI (reference sequence). The CDR3 bases are TGTGCCAGCATTCTAGGGGGGAGAAAAACTGAAGCTTTCTTT. Translating gives CASILGGRKTEAFF.

This clonotype was counted at least ten times. V and J are TRBV9 and TRBJ1-6; D is uncertain. Germline-derived CDR1 and CDR2 are SGDLS and YYNGEE. V lost 0 bases, J lost 9 bases, and 4 bases lay in between. The CDR3 covers 12 residues. CDR3 in amino acids: CASSVGSSPLHF. The CDR3 DNA follows: TGTGCCAGCAGCGTAGGTAGTTCACCCCTCCACTTT.

This clonotype was seen a handful of times. The chain has TRBV4-2 and TRBJ1-5; no reliable D call. The CDR3 loop spans 15 amino acids. Deletions cut 0 bases from V and 3 bases from J, with 9 bases between. Germline assignment: CDR1 LGHNA and CDR2 YNFKEQ. Here the CDR3 DNA reads TGTGCCAGCAGCCAAGAGGCAGGATCCAATCAGCCCCAGCATTTT. It translates to CASSQEAGSNQPQHF.

The chain recombines TRBV10-3 with TRBJ1-5, with 7 bases identical to TRBD1. The J segment lost 3 bases and the V segment lost 10 bases, leaving 9 bases of the junction unmatched. The CDR3 runs to 14 residues. Germline lookup yields CDR1 ENHRY and CDR2 SYGVKD. The CDR3 DNA reads as TGTGCCACCGGGACAGAAGGGAACAATCAGCCCCAGCATTTT. Its translation: CATGTEGNNQPQHF.

The rearrangement uses TRBV7-6 and TRBJ2-7; D is perhaps TRBD1 (6 bases). In germline, CDR1 is SGHVS, CDR2 FNYEAQ. V lost 6 bases, J lost 7 bases, and 22 bases lay in between. The CDR3 covers 15 residues. The CDR3: CASSPLERGKGEQYF. The CDR3 DNA sequence: TGTGCCAGCAGTCCTCTCGAAAGGGGGAAGGGAGAGCAGTACTTC.

This clonotype has at least ten counts. V is TRBV29-1 and J is TRBJ2-5, with D hard to call. CDR3 length: 13 residues. V was trimmed by 2 bases and J by 5 bases, leaving 12 bases between them. CDR1 is SQVTM and CDR2 is ANQGSEA in the germline V gene. CDR3 protein: CSVELDPQETQYF. The CDR3 nucleotides read TGCAGCGTTGAATTGGACCCGCAGGAGACCCAGTACTTC.

V gene TRBV25-1 combines with J gene TRBJ1-1; 7 bases agree with TRBD1. The CDR3 is 15 amino acids. Germline V CDR1 and CDR2: MGHDK, SYGVNS. The trim removed 8 bases at V and 2 bases at J, leaving 11 bases unmatched. The DNA of the CDR3 is TGTGCCAGCGGACCCTACAGGGGAGGAAACACTGAAGCTTTCTTT. It yields the protein CASGPYRGGNTEAFF.

This clonotype was detected ten times or more. The genes are TRBV2 and TRBJ2-5, with D unclear. This CDR3 has 16 amino acids. Germline CDR1 is SNHLY and CDR2 is FYNNEI. V dropped 0 bases and J dropped 5 bases, with 16 bases sitting between them. The CDR3 DNA follows: TGTGCCAGCAGTGAAGCGGCAGGCCCAGATCTGGAGACCCAGTACTTC. The encoded protein is CASSEAAGPDLETQYF.

V usage is TRBV20-1 and J usage is TRBJ2-5; weak D call: TRBD1 (7 bases). Trimming took off 6 bases at V and 5 bases at J, with 22 bases between the two ends. This CDR3 region has 15 residues. The germline CDR1 and CDR2 sequences are DFQATT and SNEGSKA (reference sequence). CDR3 nucleotide sequence: TGCAGTGCGGCGCAGGGGGTGGCGGGACATGAGACCCAGTACTTC. It specifies CSAAQGVAGHETQYF.